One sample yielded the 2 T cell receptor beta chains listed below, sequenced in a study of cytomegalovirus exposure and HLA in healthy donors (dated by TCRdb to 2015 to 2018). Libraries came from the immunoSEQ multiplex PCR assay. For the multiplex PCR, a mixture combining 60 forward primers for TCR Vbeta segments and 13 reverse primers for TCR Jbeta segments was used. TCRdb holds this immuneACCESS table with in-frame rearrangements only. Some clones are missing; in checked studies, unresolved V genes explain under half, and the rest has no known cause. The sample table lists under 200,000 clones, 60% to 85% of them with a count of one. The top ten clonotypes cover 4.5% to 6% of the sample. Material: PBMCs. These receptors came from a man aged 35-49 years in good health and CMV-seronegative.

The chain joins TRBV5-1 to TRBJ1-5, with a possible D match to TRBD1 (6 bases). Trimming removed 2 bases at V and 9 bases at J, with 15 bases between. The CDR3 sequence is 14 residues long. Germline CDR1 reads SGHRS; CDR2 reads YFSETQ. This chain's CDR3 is CASSLSTGSAPQHF. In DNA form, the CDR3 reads TGCGCCAGCAGCTTAAGTACAGGGTCGGCGCCCCAGCATTTT.

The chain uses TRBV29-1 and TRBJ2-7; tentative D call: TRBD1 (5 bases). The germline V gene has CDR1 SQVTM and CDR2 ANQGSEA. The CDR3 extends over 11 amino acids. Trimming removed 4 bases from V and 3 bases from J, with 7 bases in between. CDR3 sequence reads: CSVGQFYEQYF. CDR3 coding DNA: TGCAGCGTTGGACAGTTCTACGAGCAGTACTTC.